This T cell receptor (beta chain) was identified during a study of cytomegalovirus exposure and HLA in healthy donors. General study findings and limits: A previous analysis found most TCR beta V segments productive roughly 87% or roughly 30% of the time. Most sequenced TCRs were rare (though some public TCRs occurred in many donors). Among immune exposure information, only CMV serostatus was available. Some V segments, including TRBV6-2 and TRBV6-3, were excluded as indistinguishable.

PCR amplification relied on 60 Vbeta primers (plus 13 Jbeta primers). Data came from immunoSEQ multiplex PCR; TCRdb stores just in-frame clones and leaves some out. The data contain about 120,000 clones, around two thirds of them seen just once; the ten biggest clones take up 7.5% to 9.5%. Losses at the gene ends were 2 bases for V and 0 bases for J; bases not matched to a gene: 0. CDR1 is SGHRS, CDR2 YFSETQ, per germline. This CDR3 has 16 residues. A note on this clone: Its specificity is unknown.

The chain uses TRBV5-1 and TRBJ2-3; 13 bases match TRBD2. Sequenced material: PBMCs. The receptor's source is a middle-aged woman in good health and CMV-seropositive. CDR3 in amino acids: CASSLLAGGSTDTQYF. The DNA for the CDR3 is TGCGCCAGCAGCTTACTAGCGGGAGGGAGCACAGATACGCAGTATTTT.